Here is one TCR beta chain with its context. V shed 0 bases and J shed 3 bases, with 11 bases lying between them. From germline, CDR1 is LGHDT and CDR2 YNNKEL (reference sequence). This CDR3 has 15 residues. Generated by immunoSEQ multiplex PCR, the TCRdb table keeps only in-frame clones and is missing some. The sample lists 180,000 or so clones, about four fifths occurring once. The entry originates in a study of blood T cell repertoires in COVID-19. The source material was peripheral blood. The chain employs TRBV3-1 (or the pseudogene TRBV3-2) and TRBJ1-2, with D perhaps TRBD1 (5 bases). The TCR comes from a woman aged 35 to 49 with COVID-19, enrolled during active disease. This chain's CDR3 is CASSQDGGFHYGYTF. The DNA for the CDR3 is TGTGCCAGCAGCCAAGACGGGGGATTCCACTATGGCTACACCTTC.